The clone carrying this TCR beta chain was picked up a small number of times. Its antigen remains unidentified. The read falls 3 residues short of the CDR3 end, and the missing part is taken from the germline J gene. In germline, CDR1 is LNHDA, CDR2 SQIVND (reference sequence). With 4 bases removed from V and 6 bases from J, the gap between germline ends came to 8 bases. This CDR3 has 12 amino acids. The sample belongs to a study of T cell clonality in common variable immunodeficiency. Study conclusions and caveats: Fewer deletions and N-nucleotide insertions were reportedly seen in common variable immunodeficiency TCR beta sequences.

TCRdb's table, derived via immunoSEQ multiplex PCR, lists solely in-frame clones and lacks some. This sample carries fewer than 15,000 clones, none of them present only once. This chain uses TRBV19 with TRBJ2-3; D perhaps matches TRBD1 (6 bases). The receptor was isolated from a human donor with common variable immunodeficiency. Sequences were obtained from peripheral blood mononuclear cells. Partial CDR3 DNA: TGTGCCAGTAGTAACAGGGTGGATACG. Encoded protein: CASSNRVDT. The entire CDR3 sequence reads CASSNRVDTQYF. Variable domain in full (rest from reference TRBV19 and TRBJ2-3): DGGITQSPKYLFRKEGQNVTLSCEQNLNHDAMYWYRQDPGQGLRLIYYSQIVNDFQKGDIAEGYSVSREKKESFPLTVTSAQKNPTAFYLCASSNRVDTQYFGPGTRLTVL.